This is a list of T cell receptor beta chains from one sample in a study of T cell responses to AZD1222 COVID-19 vaccine. The repertoire was sequenced with immunoSEQ multiplex PCR; TCRdb's copy has only in-frame clones and lacks some. The profile shows 120,000 to 150,000 clones, around nine tenths of them singletons. The sequencing here drew on peripheral blood, taken on day 0 of MenACWY control vaccination. The receptors were gathered from an adult in good health. CDR3s include the opening cysteine and the closing phenylalanine or tryptophan. A D gene is named only where the DNA matches it firmly. Some rows have no size entry. The others give once, few or many, or a class for an expanded clone.

size	V	D	J	CDR3	DNA
.	TRBV6-5	.	TRBJ1-1	CASSLTGNTEAFF	TGTGCCAGCAGTCTGACAGGGAACACTGAAGCTTTCTTT
.	TRBV9	.	TRBJ1-6	CASSVSQGLRPLHF	TGTGCCAGCAGCGTATCACAGGGTCTCAGGCCCCTCCACTTT
.	TRBV5-6	.	TRBJ1-6	CVRKAGSPLHF	TGTGTAAGGAAGGCAGGTTCACCCCTCCACTTT
.	TRBV18	TRBD1	TRBJ2-5	CASSPSPGQGAETQYF	TGTGCCAGCTCACCTTCACCAGGACAGGGTGCAGAGACCCAGTACTTC
.	TRBV21-1	.	TRBJ2-3	CASSKGRGLKTDTQYF	TGTGCCAGCAGCAAAGGTCGGGGGTTAAAGACAGATACGCAGTATTTT
.	TRBV5-5	TRBD1	TRBJ2-7	CASSFFTGGIYEQYF	TGTGCCAGCAGCTTCTTTACAGGGGGGATCTACGAGCAGTACTTC
.	TRBV7-9	.	TRBJ2-5	CASSTGTETQYF	TGTGCCAGCAGTACAGGGACGGAGACCCAGTACTTC
.	TRBV5-1	.	TRBJ1-4	CASSLEGGREKLFF	TGCGCCAGCAGCTTGGAAGGAGGGAGGGAAAAACTGTTTTTT
.	TRBV11-2	.	TRBJ2-2	CASSFQDLRNTGELFF	TGTGCCAGCAGCTTTCAGGACCTAAGGAACACCGGGGAGCTGTTTTTT
.	TRBV6-5	.	TRBJ1-1	CASTPGAYGTEAFF	TGTGCCAGCACCCCCGGGGCGTATGGGACTGAAGCTTTCTTT
.	TRBV11-2	.	TRBJ1-2	CASSLGARKTF	TGTGCCAGCAGCTTAGGAGCCAGGAAGACCTTC
.	TRBV6-8	.	TRBJ2-1	CASSYSSVPMGNEQFF	TGTGCCAGCAGTTACTCATCGGTCCCAATGGGCAATGAGCAGTTCTTC
.	TRBV6-2/TRBV6-3	TRBD1	TRBJ1-5	CASSYHDRGGNQPQHF	TGTGCCAGCAGTTACCACGACAGGGGCGGCAATCAGCCCCAGCATTTT
.	TRBV5-1	.	TRBJ2-2	CASSLSGRVDTGELFF	TGCGCCAGCAGCTTGTCGGGCAGGGTGGACACCGGGGAGCTGTTTTTT
.	TRBV28	.	TRBJ2-7	CASSSTPWGSSYEQYF	TGTGCCAGCAGTTCAACCCCTTGGGGTAGCTCCTACGAGCAGTACTTC
.	TRBV9	TRBD1	TRBJ2-5	CASSVAGDRQETQYF	TGTGCCAGCAGCGTAGCTGGGGACAGGCAAGAGACCCAGTACTTC
.	TRBV2	TRBD1	TRBJ2-7	CASSERRDRRVYEQYF	TGTGCCAGCAGTGAAAGACGGGACAGGAGGGTCTACGAGCAGTACTTC
.	TRBV7-2	TRBD2	TRBJ2-7	CASSSSGASYEQYF	TGTGCCAGCAGCTCTAGCGGGGCCTCCTACGAGCAGTACTTC
.	TRBV12-3/TRBV12-4	.	TRBJ2-3	CASSLLTDTQYF	TGTGCCAGCAGTCTCCTCACAGATACGCAGTATTTT
.	TRBV6-5	.	TRBJ2-7	CASRQGVSSYEQYF	TGTGCCAGCAGACAGGGAGTTAGCTCCTACGAGCAGTACTTC
.	TRBV2	.	TRBJ2-7	CASKSEHLMRSSYEQYF	TGTGCCAGCAAGAGCGAACACCTTATGAGAAGCTCCTACGAGCAGTACTTC
.	TRBV7-9	.	TRBJ2-7	CASSQDGTVTYEQYF	TGTGCCAGCAGCCAAGACGGGACCGTAACCTACGAGCAGTACTTC
.	TRBV3-1/TRBV3-2	.	TRBJ1-6	CASSQDRSSGRVGYNSPLHF	TGTGCCAGCAGCCAAGATCGGTCATCAGGAAGGGTGGGTTATAATTCACCCCTCCACTTT
.	TRBV2	TRBD1	TRBJ1-2	CASSEATGSGYTF	TGTGCCAGCAGTGAAGCGACAGGGAGTGGCTACACCTTC
.	TRBV6-5	.	TRBJ1-4	CASSYTWLQEKLFF	TGTGCCAGCAGTTACACGTGGCTGCAGGAAAAACTGTTTTTT
.	TRBV11-2	TRBD2	TRBJ2-7	CASSPRRSGSSEQYF	TGTGCCAGCAGCCCCCGGCGTAGCGGGAGCTCCGAGCAGTACTTC
.	TRBV7-2	TRBD2	TRBJ2-7	CASSLSGTIPLYEQYF	TGTGCCAGCAGCTTATCCGGGACTATTCCCCTCTACGAGCAGTACTTC
.	TRBV5-4	.	TRBJ1-2	CASSSRGGMNYGYTF	TGTGCCAGCAGCTCGAGGGGGGGCATGAACTATGGCTACACCTTC
.	TRBV6-1	.	TRBJ2-5	CASSLLAQETQYF	TGTGCCAGCAGTTTGCTAGCGCAAGAGACCCAGTACTTC
.	TRBV15	.	TRBJ2-6	CATSRDLVGANVLTF	TGTGCCACCAGCAGAGATCTAGTTGGGGCCAACGTCCTGACTTTC
.	TRBV14	.	TRBJ2-5	CASSRRTGTKETQYF	TGTGCCAGCAGCCGCCGGACGGGCACCAAAGAGACCCAGTACTTC
.	TRBV25-1	.	TRBJ2-7	CASSEWEGGEYF	TGTGCCAGCAGTGAATGGGAAGGGGGGGAGTACTTC
.	TRBV20-1	.	TRBJ2-1	CRGSSGNEQFF	TGCAGGGGAAGTAGCGGCAATGAGCAGTTCTTC
.	TRBV27	TRBD1	TRBJ2-2	CASKKKGAPRTGELFF	TGTGCCAGCAAAAAGAAGGGGGCACCAAGGACCGGGGAGCTGTTTTTT
.	TRBV30	.	TRBJ1-3	CALRTFSGNTIYF	TGTGCCTTGAGAACCTTCTCTGGAAACACCATATATTTT
.	TRBV2	TRBD2	TRBJ2-1	CASIARTSGGSSYNEQFF	TGTGCCAGCATCGCGAGGACTAGCGGGGGAAGCTCCTACAATGAGCAGTTCTTC
once	TRBV7-2	.	TRBJ1-2	CASSLDLGGVSYGYTF	TGTGCCAGCAGCTTAGATTTGGGGGGCGTGAGCTATGGCTACACCTTC
.	TRBV4-2	.	TRBJ2-7	CASSPYGYEQYF	TGTGCCAGCAGCCCTTACGGTTACGAGCAGTACTTC
.	TRBV15	.	TRBJ2-2	CATSREGGYTGELFF	TGTGCCACCAGCAGAGAGGGCGGGTACACCGGGGAGCTGTTTTTT
.	TRBV10-3	TRBD2	TRBJ2-1	CAISQTSGRALVNEQFF	TGTGCCATCAGTCAGACTAGCGGGAGGGCCCTAGTCAATGAGCAGTTCTTC
.	TRBV2	TRBD1	TRBJ1-4	CASSESRGDEKLFF	TGTGCCAGCAGTGAATCCAGGGGGGATGAAAAACTGTTTTTT
.	TRBV7-6	.	TRBJ2-7	CASSATAGPGEQYF	TGTGCCAGCAGTGCTACTGCGGGGCCCGGCGAGCAGTACTTC
.	TRBV6-1	.	TRBJ1-1	CASSEPGLNTEAFF	TGTGCCAGCAGTGAACCCGGGTTGAACACTGAAGCTTTCTTT
.	TRBV2	TRBD1	TRBJ2-6	CASRPGQGISGANVLTF	TGTGCCAGCAGGCCGGGACAGGGGATCTCTGGGGCCAACGTCCTGACTTTC
.	TRBV3-1/TRBV3-2	.	TRBJ1-2	CASSQAEGGYTF	TGTGCCAGCAGCCAAGCCGAGGGGGGCTACACCTTC
.	TRBV7-3	.	TRBJ1-1	CASSLGGDTEAFF	TGTGCCAGCAGCCTAGGGGGGGACACTGAAGCTTTCTTT
.	TRBV18	.	TRBJ1-1	CASSPQSGQVNTEAFF	TGTGCCAGCTCACCACAGAGTGGCCAGGTTAACACTGAAGCTTTCTTT
.	TRBV7-9	TRBD1	TRBJ1-5	CASSTGQGGNQPQHF	TGTGCCAGCAGCACCGGACAGGGCGGCAATCAGCCCCAGCATTTT
.	TRBV10-3	TRBD2	TRBJ2-3	CAISASGRSTDTQYF	TGTGCCATCAGCGCCAGCGGGAGGAGCACAGATACGCAGTATTTT
once	TRBV7-8	TRBD2	TRBJ2-2	CASSPILAGEAGELFF	TGTGCCAGCAGCCCAATACTAGCGGGAGAAGCCGGGGAGCTGTTTTTT
.	TRBV30	.	TRBJ1-5	CAWSTQGNQPQHF	TGTGCCTGGAGTACCCAGGGCAATCAGCCCCAGCATTTT
once	TRBV12-3/TRBV12-4	TRBD1	TRBJ1-2	CASSSGGYGYTF	TGTGCCAGCAGTTCAGGGGGCTACGGCTACACCTTC
.	TRBV25-1	TRBD1	TRBJ1-2	CASSESGQPVGYTF	TGTGCCAGCAGTGAGTCGGGACAGCCTGTTGGCTACACCTTC
.	TRBV5-1	.	TRBJ2-7	CASSLIQGSSYEQYF	TGCGCCAGCAGCCTTATCCAGGGGAGCTCCTACGAGCAGTACTTC